This TCR beta chain was observed in a study of shared clonotypes between healthy human individuals. Healthy adults negative for HIV, lacking recent acute infections or vaccinations, served as donors. Both CD45RO+ cells and CCR7-negative CD45RA+ TemRA cells were combined to make up CD8 memory. The V gene's germline CDR1 is SGDLS and CDR2 YYNGEE. The CDR3 totals 16 residues. With 4 bases removed from V and 1 base from J, the gap between germline ends came to 15 bases. Some clones are missing from TCRdb's copy, which holds only in-frame ones; the method was immunoSEQ multiplex PCR. The data show approximately 88,000 clones, 60% to 75% seen once.

V and J are TRBV9 and TRBJ2-4; D may be TRBD1 (5 bases). Sequencing was carried out using memory CD8+ T cells sorted from blood. Subset denoted: CD45RO+ cells pooled with CCR7-negative TemRA cells. This sequence originates from a man younger than 40 in good health. The CDR3 spells CASSPEGVLAKNIQYF. The CDR3 DNA reads as TGTGCCAGCAGCCCAGAAGGGGTATTGGCCAAAAACATTCAGTACTTC.